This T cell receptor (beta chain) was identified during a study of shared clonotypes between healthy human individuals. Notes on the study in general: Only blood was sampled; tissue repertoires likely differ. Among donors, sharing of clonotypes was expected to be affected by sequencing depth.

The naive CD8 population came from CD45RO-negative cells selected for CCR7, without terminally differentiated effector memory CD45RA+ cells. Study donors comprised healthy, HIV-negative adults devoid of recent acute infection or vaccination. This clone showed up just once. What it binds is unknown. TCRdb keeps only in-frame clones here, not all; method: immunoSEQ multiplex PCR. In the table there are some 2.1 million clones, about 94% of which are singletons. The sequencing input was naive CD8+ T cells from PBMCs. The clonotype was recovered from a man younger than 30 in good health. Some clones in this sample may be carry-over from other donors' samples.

The CDR3 DNA is TGTGCCAGCAGCTTGGACAGCTACTACGAGCAGTACTTC. Amino acid sequence: CASSLDSYYEQYF. The chain has TRBV5-5 and TRBJ2-7; the D is unclear. The CDR3 is 13 residues long. The V gene lost 0 bases and the J gene lost 3 bases, with 7 bases spanning the gap. Germline V gives CDR1 SGHKS, CDR2 YYEKEE (reference sequence).